The rows below give T cell receptor beta chains drawn from one sample of a study of cytomegalovirus exposure and HLA in healthy donors. Sequencing used immunoSEQ multiplex PCR; TCRdb keeps in-frame clones, though not all of them. The table includes about 120,000 clones, about 74% detected once. The sample was PBMCs. These receptors were collected from a woman aged 40 to 50 in good health and CMV-seropositive. Each CDR3 is given with its conserved first and last residue. The order of the fields is CDR3 DNA, CDR3 protein, J gene, clone size, D gene, V gene. D genes are given only for firm matches. Only part of the rows carry a size: once, few, many, or a class if the clone is expanded.

TGTGCCAGCAGTGAGTCAGGGGGCGTCGGAAACACCATATATTTT	CASSESGGVGNTIYF	TRBJ1-3	few	TRBD1	TRBV6-1
TGCGCCAGCGGGACTGGCGGGAGCTCCTACGAGCAGTACTTC	CASGTGGSSYEQYF	TRBJ2-7	-	TRBD2	TRBV5-1
TGTGCCAGCAGTTTGCAGGGAGGCTACGAGCAGTACTTC	CASSLQGGYEQYF	TRBJ2-7	once	-	TRBV27
TGTGCCAGCAGGGGACTAGCGGGCGGGACCAAAGATACGCAGTATTTT	CASRGLAGGTKDTQYF	TRBJ2-3	-	TRBD2	TRBV2
TGTGCCAGCACCCAGGGACAGGGGAGGGGCGAGCAGTACTTC	CASTQGQGRGEQYF	TRBJ2-7	-	TRBD1	TRBV6-1
TGTGCCAGCAGCCCCGCGGGGCAGATCGAGCAGTATTTT	CASSPAGQIEQYF	TRBJ2-3	-	-	TRBV14
TGTGCCAGCAGCTTGGGACAGGGTTTTGAAGCTTTCTTT	CASSLGQGFEAFF	TRBJ1-1	-	TRBD1	TRBV5-4
TGCGCCAGCAGCATACAGGGTGCGAACACTGAAGCTTTCTTT	CASSIQGANTEAFF	TRBJ1-1	-	-	TRBV5-1
TGCGCCAGCAGCACCAGACAGGGGGCAGCCTACAATGAGCAGTTCTTC	CASSTRQGAAYNEQFF	TRBJ2-1	-	TRBD1	TRBV5-1
TGTGCCAGCAGCGCCGGGGGGACAAATGAAAAACTGTTTTTT	CASSAGGTNEKLFF	TRBJ1-4	-	-	TRBV7-9
TGTGCCAGCAGCCAAACGAGAGATACGCAGTATTTT	CASSQTRDTQYF	TRBJ2-3	-	-	TRBV4-2
TGTGCCAGCAGTTACGGCCTGGGGACAGACACCGGGGAGCTGTTTTTT	CASSYGLGTDTGELFF	TRBJ2-2	-	TRBD1	TRBV6-5
TGTGCCAGTACAATGGGAGCGGGAGTCCTCTACGAGCAGTACTTC	CASTMGAGVLYEQYF	TRBJ2-7	-	TRBD2	TRBV19
TGTGCCAGCAGAGAAGAGGGGGCCAATTCACCTCTCCACTTT	CASREEGANSPLHF	TRBJ1-6	-	TRBD1	TRBV6-1
TGTGCCAGCAGCCGTACAGGCTATGGCACTGAAGCTTTCTTT	CASSRTGYGTEAFF	TRBJ1-1	-	-	TRBV11-2
TGTGCCAGCAGTCTTGGGCTTAGTCCGGGACAGAGAAACACCATATATTTT	CASSLGLSPGQRNTIYF	TRBJ1-3	-	TRBD1	TRBV7-8
TGTGCCATCAACGACGGGGGGAATACTGAGCAGTTCTTC	CAINDGGNTEQFF	TRBJ2-1	-	TRBD2	TRBV10-3
TGTGCTAGTGGTTTGGTTTCCAACCCTCGGCGGGGCTACACCTTC	CASGLVSNPRRGYTF	TRBJ1-2	-	-	TRBV12-5
TGTGCCAGCAGTTACGTGCGGGGTAGCACAGATACGCAGTATTTT	CASSYVRGSTDTQYF	TRBJ2-3	-	-	TRBV6-5
TGCGCCAGCAGTGAGTCCGGGACAGGAGACTTCACAGATACGCAGTATTTT	CASSESGTGDFTDTQYF	TRBJ2-3	-	TRBD1	TRBV10-2
TGCGCCAGCAGCTTTAGCGGGCCTCCTTCCGAGCAGTACTTC	CASSFSGPPSEQYF	TRBJ2-7	-	TRBD2	TRBV5-1
TGTGCCAGCAGTTCGACGACAGGACTTCATTCACCCCTCCACTTT	CASSSTTGLHSPLHF	TRBJ1-6	-	-	TRBV7-6
TGTGCCAGTAGTATACCTCCGGACAGGGGGCTTCTACAGCCCCAGCATTTT	CASSIPPDRGLLQPQHF	TRBJ1-5	-	TRBD1	TRBV19
TGTGCCAGCAGCCCTGTCCCGGACAGGCTTATCGCGAACACCGGGGAGCTGTTTTTT	CASSPVPDRLIANTGELFF	TRBJ2-2	-	TRBD1	TRBV7-6
TGCAGCGTCGCCCGGAGGCAAAACTACGAGCAGTACTTC	CSVARRQNYEQYF	TRBJ2-7	-	-	TRBV29-1
TGCAGTGCTACCCCCGACAGGGAGCAGTACTTC	CSATPDREQYF	TRBJ2-7	-	-	TRBV20-1
TGTGCCAGCAGCTTAACGGGAGGGGAGACCCAGTACTTC	CASSLTGGETQYF	TRBJ2-5	few	TRBD2	TRBV7-9